The rows below give T cell receptor beta chains drawn from one sample of a study of technical replicates of blood from a handful of donors. Measured with immunoSEQ multiplex PCR; TCRdb has only the in-frame clones, and not every one. The repertoire includes 45,000 to 60,000 clones, approximately 95% of them detected once, and about 3% sits in the top ten. Sample: PBMCs. The source of these receptors is a human donor in good health. Some clones in this sample may be carry-over from other donors' samples. The CDR3 runs from the conserved cysteine through the conserved F or W. Each record gives: D gene, clone size, V gene, J gene, CDR3 protein, CDR3 DNA. A D gene is named only where the DNA matches it firmly. Where a row states a size, it is once, few, many or the class of an expanded clone; other rows omit it.

-,-,TRBV19,TRBJ1-2,CASSIGAGSYNYGYTF,TGTGCCAGTAGTATTGGGGCAGGGTCTTATAACTATGGCTACACCTTC
TRBD2,-,TRBV5-4,TRBJ2-2,CASSPSPLAGVSGELFF,TGTGCCAGCAGCCCAAGCCCCCTAGCGGGAGTTTCCGGGGAGCTGTTTTTT
-,-,TRBV5-8,TRBJ1-3,CASSREISGNTIYF,TGTGCCAGCAGCAGGGAGATCTCTGGAAACACCATATATTTT
TRBD1,-,TRBV27,TRBJ1-5,CASREFSGQGWQPQHF,TGTGCCAGCAGAGAATTCTCCGGACAGGGCTGGCAGCCCCAGCATTTT
TRBD1,few,TRBV30,TRBJ1-2,CAWGGQGNYGYTF,TGTGCCTGGGGAGGACAGGGTAACTATGGCTACACCTTC
-,-,TRBV11-2,TRBJ1-2,CASSLTPGLYGYTF,TGTGCCAGCAGCTTAACCCCAGGGCTCTATGGCTACACCTTC
-,-,TRBV29-1,TRBJ2-2,CSVRGTNTGELFF,TGCAGCGTTCGGGGTACCAACACCGGGGAGCTGTTTTTT
-,-,TRBV7-9,TRBJ1-3,CASSSPLLSSGNTIYF,TGTGCCAGCAGCTCACCCCTTCTAAGCTCTGGAAACACCATATATTTT
TRBD2,-,TRBV2,TRBJ2-5,CASSPLAGRQETQYF,TGTGCCAGCAGTCCACTAGCGGGGAGGCAAGAGACCCAGTACTTC
-,-,TRBV7-2,TRBJ2-5,CASSQYSETQYF,TGTGCCAGCAGTCAATACTCGGAGACCCAGTACTTC
TRBD1,once,TRBV7-8,TRBJ2-7,CASSLGTGASYEQYF,TGTGCCAGCAGCTTGGGGACAGGCGCCTCCTACGAGCAGTACTTC
TRBD1,few,TRBV6-4,TRBJ1-5,CASSFHGTEFSNQPQHF,TGTGCCAGCAGTTTCCACGGGACAGAATTTAGCAATCAGCCCCAGCATTTT